The 8 T cell receptor beta chains presented below share a single source sample, sequenced in a study of cytomegalovirus exposure and HLA in healthy donors. 13 Jbeta primers and 60 Vbeta primers were used for the PCR. Measured with immunoSEQ multiplex PCR; TCRdb has only the in-frame clones, and not every one. The data contain roughly 200,000 clones, around 80% of them singletons. The sample was PBMCs. These TCRs come from a man in his thirties or forties in good health and CMV-seronegative.

The chain is built from TRBV5-1 and TRBJ2-7, with a possible D match to TRBD2 (6 bases). Trimming took off 4 bases at V and 2 bases at J, with 13 bases between the two ends. Per the germline V gene, CDR1 is SGHRS and CDR2 is YFSETQ. This CDR3 is 14 amino acids long. The CDR3 is CASSRGLRTYEQYF. DNA for the CDR3: TGCGCCAGCAGCCGGGGACTCCGGACCTACGAGCAGTACTTC. Drawing the rest from reference TRBV5-1 and TRBJ2-7, the complete variable domain is KAGVTQTPRYLIKTRGQQVTLSCSPISGHRSVSWYQQTPGQGLQFLFEYFSETQRNKGNFPGRFSGRQFSNSRSEMNVSTLELGDSALYLCASSRGLRTYEQYFGPGTRLTVT.

The chain carries TRBV5-4 and TRBJ2-1; 12 bases are a match to TRBD2. Germline V CDR1 and CDR2: SGHNT, YYREEE (reference sequence). This CDR3 has 16 amino acids. With 2 bases clipped from V and 4 bases from J, the junction kept 4 bases outside the gene matches. The CDR3 protein is CASSFPSGRDYNEQFF. DNA for the CDR3: TGTGCCAGCAGCTTTCCTAGCGGGAGGGATTACAATGAGCAGTTCTTC.

V and J are TRBV9 and TRBJ2-1; tentatively, D is TRBD2 (5 bases). V was clipped by 0 bases and J by 1 base, with 8 bases between them. The V gene's germline CDR1 is SGDLS and CDR2 YYNGEE. The CDR3 loop spans 15 amino acids. This CDR3 reads CASSVDGESYNEQFF. The CDR3 DNA is TGTGCCAGCAGCGTAGACGGGGAATCCTACAATGAGCAGTTCTTC.

DNA of the CDR3: TGTGCCAGCACTACCCATCGGACAGGTTTGTACGAGCAGTACTTC. Its protein product is CASTTHRTGLYEQYF. The gene calls are TRBV6-5 and TRBJ2-7; 7 positions agree with TRBD1. The germline gives CDR1 MNHEY, CDR2 SVGAGI. After removal of 7 bases from V and 4 bases from J, the junction contained 13 bases not matched to a gene. This CDR3 is 15 amino acids long.

The count of this clone is one. The V and J genes are TRBV5-6 and TRBJ1-3; D unclear. There are 15 residues in the CDR3. Deletions cut 0 bases from V and 2 bases from J, with 9 bases between. CDR1 SGHDT and CDR2 YYEEEE come from the germline V gene. The CDR3 loop reads CASSLEPGTGNTIYF. In DNA, the CDR3 is TGTGCCAGCAGCTTGGAGCCAGGTACTGGAAACACCATATATTTT.

This clone showed up just a few times. The chain employs TRBV9 and TRBJ2-5; 9 bases agree with TRBD2. Trimming at V came to 7 bases and at J to 5 bases, leaving 12 bases not matched to a gene. The CDR3 is made up of 15 amino acids. The V gene's germline CDR1 is SGDLS and CDR2 YYNGEE. CDR3 sequence reads: CASRFRLAVGETQYF. CDR3 coding DNA: TGTGCCAGCCGATTTAGACTAGCGGTGGGGGAGACCCAGTACTTC.

The chain recombines TRBV7-9 with TRBJ2-5; D is possibly TRBD1 (6 bases). Trimming took off 5 bases at V and 9 bases at J, with 22 bases between the two ends. Germline CDR1 is SEHNR and CDR2 is FQNEAQ (reference sequence). The CDR3 sequence is 15 residues long. CDR3 sequence: CASSPSFGQSWAQYF. DNA of the CDR3: TGTGCCAGCAGCCCTTCCTTTGGACAGTCTTGGGCCCAGTACTTC.

CDR3 DNA: TGTGCCAGCAGCCAAGAACTAGCAGTCGGGATCGGGGAGCTGTTTTTT. It encodes CASSQELAVGIGELFF. The V and J genes are TRBV4-2 and TRBJ2-2; possible D gene TRBD2, 6 bases. The V end was cut by 0 bases, the J end by 7 bases, with 15 bases between. The CDR3 sequence is 16 residues long. CDR1 LGHNA and CDR2 YNFKEQ come from the germline V gene.